This TCR beta chain was sequenced for a study of cytomegalovirus exposure and HLA in healthy donors. As concerns this clone: Its antigen remains unidentified.

Each donor's status was that of a healthy bone marrow donor. Study observations and caveats: Roughly even sequencing depth across donors was the assumption behind the presence/absence analyses.

Germline V gives CDR1 MNHEY, CDR2 SVGAGI. CDR3 length equals 15 residues. V shed 2 bases and J 5 bases; nucleotides not matched to a gene: 7. The primer mix had 60 Vbeta and 13 Jbeta primers. The protocol was immunoSEQ multiplex PCR, while the TCRdb copy is restricted to in-frame clones and leaves out a portion. The profile shows roughly 120,000 clones, over 65% of them singletons. This TCR came from a young man in good health and CMV-seropositive. The V call is TRBV6-5, the J call TRBJ1-2; the match to TRBD1 covers 8 bases. The sample taken for sequencing was PBMCs. Written as DNA, the CDR3 is TGTGCCAGCAGTTACACTGGACAGGGACGGTATGGCTACACCTTC. This codes for CASSYTGQGRYGYTF.